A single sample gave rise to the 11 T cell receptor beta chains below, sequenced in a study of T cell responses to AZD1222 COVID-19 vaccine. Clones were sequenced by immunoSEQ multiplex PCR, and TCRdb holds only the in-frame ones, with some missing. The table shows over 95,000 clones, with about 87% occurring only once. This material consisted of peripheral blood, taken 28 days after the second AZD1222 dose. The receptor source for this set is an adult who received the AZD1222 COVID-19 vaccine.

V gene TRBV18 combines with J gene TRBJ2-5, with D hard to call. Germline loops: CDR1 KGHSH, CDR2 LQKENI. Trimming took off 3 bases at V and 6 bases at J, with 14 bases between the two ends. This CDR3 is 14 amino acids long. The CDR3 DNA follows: TGTGCCAGCTCACCCGCTGGGCCTCCTCAGACCCAGTACTTC. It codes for CASSPAGPPQTQYF. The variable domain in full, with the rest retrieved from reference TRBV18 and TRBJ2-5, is NAGVMQNPRHLVRRRGQEARLRCSPMKGHSHVYWYRQLPEEGLKFMVYLQKENIIDESGMPKERFSAEFPKEGPSILRIQQVVRGDSAAYFCASSPAGPPQTQYFGPGTRLLVL.

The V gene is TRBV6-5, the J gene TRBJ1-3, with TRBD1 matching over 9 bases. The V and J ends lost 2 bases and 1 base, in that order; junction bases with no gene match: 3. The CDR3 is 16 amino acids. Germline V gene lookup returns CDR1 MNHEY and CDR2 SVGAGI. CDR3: CASSYGTGQSGNTIYF. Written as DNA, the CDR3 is TGTGCCAGCAGTTACGGGACAGGGCAGTCTGGAAACACCATATATTTT.

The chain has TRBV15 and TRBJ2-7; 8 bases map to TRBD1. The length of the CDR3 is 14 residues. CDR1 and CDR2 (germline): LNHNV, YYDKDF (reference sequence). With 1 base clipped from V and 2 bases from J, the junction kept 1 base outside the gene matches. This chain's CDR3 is CATSRGQGTYEQYF. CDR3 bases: TGTGCCACCAGCAGAGGACAGGGGACCTACGAGCAGTACTTC.

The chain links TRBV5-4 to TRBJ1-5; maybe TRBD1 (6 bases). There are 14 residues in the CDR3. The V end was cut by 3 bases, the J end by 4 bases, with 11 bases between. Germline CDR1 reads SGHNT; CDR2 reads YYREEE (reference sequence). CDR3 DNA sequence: TGTGCCAGCAGCTCGCAGGGGAGTAATCAGCCCCAGCATTTT. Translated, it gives CASSSQGSNQPQHF.

CDR3 amino acids: CASSVGTASRTNEKLFF. The CDR3 DNA is TGCGCCAGCAGCGTGGGGACAGCGAGTCGGACTAATGAAAAACTGTTTTTT. The rearrangement joins TRBV5-1 to TRBJ1-4; TRBD1 aligns across 7 bases. Losses at the gene ends were 4 bases for V and 2 bases for J; bases not matched to a gene: 11. The CDR3 covers 17 residues. Per germline, CDR1 SGHRS and CDR2 YFSETQ.

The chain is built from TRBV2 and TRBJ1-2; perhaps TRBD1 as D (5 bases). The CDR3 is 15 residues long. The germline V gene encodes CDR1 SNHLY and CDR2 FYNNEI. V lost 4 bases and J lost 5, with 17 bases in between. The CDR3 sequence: CASSGVQGGFYGYTF. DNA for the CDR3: TGTGCCAGCAGTGGGGTGCAGGGTGGTTTTTATGGCTACACCTTC.

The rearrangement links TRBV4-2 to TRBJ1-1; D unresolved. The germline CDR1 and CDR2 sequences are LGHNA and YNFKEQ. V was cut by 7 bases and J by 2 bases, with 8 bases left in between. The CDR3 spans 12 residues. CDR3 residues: CASTGQNTEAFF. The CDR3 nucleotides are TGTGCCAGCACCGGCCAAAACACTGAAGCTTTCTTT.

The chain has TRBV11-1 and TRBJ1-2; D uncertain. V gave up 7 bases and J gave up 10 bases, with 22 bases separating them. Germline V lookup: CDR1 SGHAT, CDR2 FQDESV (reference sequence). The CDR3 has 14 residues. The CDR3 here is CASTPGLRNGNYTF. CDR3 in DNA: TGTGCCAGCACCCCGGGTTTACGAAACGGGAACTACACCTTC.

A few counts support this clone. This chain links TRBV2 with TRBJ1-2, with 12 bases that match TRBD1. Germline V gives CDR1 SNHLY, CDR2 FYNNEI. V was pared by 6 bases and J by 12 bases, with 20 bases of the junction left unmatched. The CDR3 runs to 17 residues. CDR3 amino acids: CASSATLPGQGAKGNTF. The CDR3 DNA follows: TGTGCCAGCAGCGCAACGCTTCCGGGACAGGGGGCGAAGGGCAACACCTTC.

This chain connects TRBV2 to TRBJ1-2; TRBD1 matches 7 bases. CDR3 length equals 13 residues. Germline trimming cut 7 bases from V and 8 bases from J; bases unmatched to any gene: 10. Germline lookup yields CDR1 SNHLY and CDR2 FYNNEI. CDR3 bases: TGTGCCAGCACCCCTGTGGACAGGTTAGGCTACACCTTC. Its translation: CASTPVDRLGYTF.

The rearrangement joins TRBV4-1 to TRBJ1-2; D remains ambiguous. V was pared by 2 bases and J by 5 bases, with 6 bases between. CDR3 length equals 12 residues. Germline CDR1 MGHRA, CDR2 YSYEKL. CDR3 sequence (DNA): TGCGCCAGCAGCCAAAGGGTGTATGGCTACACCTTC. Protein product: CASSQRVYGYTF.